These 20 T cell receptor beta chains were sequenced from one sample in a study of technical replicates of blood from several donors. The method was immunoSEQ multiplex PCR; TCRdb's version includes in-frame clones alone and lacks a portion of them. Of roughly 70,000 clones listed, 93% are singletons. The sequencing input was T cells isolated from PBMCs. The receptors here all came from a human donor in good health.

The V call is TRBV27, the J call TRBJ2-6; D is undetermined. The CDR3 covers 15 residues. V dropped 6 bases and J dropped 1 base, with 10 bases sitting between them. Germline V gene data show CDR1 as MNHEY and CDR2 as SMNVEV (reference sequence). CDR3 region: CASRFVHSGANVLTF. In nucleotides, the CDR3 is TGTGCCAGCAGATTTGTCCATTCTGGGGCCAACGTCCTGACTTTC.

The CDR3 region has the DNA TGCAGCGTTCCCGGACTAGCGGGATCTACAGATACGCAGTATTTT. Translating it yields CSVPGLAGSTDTQYF. This chain links TRBV29-1 with TRBJ2-3; 12 nucleotides agree with TRBD2. The junction had 6 bases not matched to a gene; V was cut back by 5 bases and J by 3 bases. Per the germline V gene, CDR1 is SQVTM and CDR2 is ANQGSEA. The CDR3 contains 15 residues.

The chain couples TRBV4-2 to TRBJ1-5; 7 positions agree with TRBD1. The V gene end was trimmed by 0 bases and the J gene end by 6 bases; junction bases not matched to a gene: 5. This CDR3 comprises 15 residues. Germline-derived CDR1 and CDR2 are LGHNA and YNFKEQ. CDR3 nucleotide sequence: TGTGCCAGCAGCCAAGAGACAGGGCTAGGTCAGCCCCAGCATTTT. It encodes CASSQETGLGQPQHF.

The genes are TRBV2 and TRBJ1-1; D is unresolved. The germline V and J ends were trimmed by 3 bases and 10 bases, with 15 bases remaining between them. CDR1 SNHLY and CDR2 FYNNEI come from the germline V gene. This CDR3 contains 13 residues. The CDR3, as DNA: TGTGCCAGCAGTGATTTACGGATACCAGGAGCTTTCTTT. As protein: CASSDLRIPGAFF. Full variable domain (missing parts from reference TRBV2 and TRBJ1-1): EPEVTQTPSHQVTQMGQEVILRCVPISNHLYFYWYRQILGQKVEFLVSFYNNEISEKSEIFDDQFSVERPDGSNFTLKIRSTKLEDSAMYFCASSDLRIPGAFFGQGTRLTVV.

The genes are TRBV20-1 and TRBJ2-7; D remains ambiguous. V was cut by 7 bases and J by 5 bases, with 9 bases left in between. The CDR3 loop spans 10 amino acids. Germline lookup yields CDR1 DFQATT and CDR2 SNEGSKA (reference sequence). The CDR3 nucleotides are TGCAGTGTCTCCACGGACGAGCAGTACTTC. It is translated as CSVSTDEQYF.

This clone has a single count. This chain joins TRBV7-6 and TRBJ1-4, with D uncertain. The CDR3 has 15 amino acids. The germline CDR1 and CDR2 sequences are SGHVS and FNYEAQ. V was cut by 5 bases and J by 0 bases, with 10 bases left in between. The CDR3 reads CASSSSISTNEKLFF. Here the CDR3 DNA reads TGTGCCAGCAGCAGCTCAATTTCAACTAATGAAAAACTGTTTTTT.

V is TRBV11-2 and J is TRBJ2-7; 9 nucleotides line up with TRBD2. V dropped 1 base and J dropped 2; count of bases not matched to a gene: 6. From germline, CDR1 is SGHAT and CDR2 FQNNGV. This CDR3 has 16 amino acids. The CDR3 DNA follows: TGTGCCAGCAGCTTAGGCCGGGGCGGGAGGGCCTACGAGCAGTACTTC. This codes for CASSLGRGGRAYEQYF.

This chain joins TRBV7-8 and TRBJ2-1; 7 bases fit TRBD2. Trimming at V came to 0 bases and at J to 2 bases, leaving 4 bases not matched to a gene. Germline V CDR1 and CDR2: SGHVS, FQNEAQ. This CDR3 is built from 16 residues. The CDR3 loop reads CASSLASGRAYNEQFF. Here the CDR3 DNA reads TGTGCCAGCAGCTTAGCGTCGGGGAGGGCCTACAATGAGCAGTTCTTC.

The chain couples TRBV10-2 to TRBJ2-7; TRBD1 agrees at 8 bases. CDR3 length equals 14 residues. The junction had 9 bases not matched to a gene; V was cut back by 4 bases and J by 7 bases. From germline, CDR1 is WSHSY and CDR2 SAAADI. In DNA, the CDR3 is TGCGCCAGCAGTGGCACCAGGGGGCCCGGGGAGCAGTACTTC. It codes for CASSGTRGPGEQYF.

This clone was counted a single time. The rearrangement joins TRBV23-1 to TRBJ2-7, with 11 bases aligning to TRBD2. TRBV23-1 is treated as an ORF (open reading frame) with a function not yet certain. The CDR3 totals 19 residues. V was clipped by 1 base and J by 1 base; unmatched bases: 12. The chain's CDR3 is CASSQCQLAGGTFSYEQYF. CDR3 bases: TGCGCCAGCAGTCAATGTCAGTTAGCGGGGGGGACCTTTTCCTACGAGCAGTACTTC.

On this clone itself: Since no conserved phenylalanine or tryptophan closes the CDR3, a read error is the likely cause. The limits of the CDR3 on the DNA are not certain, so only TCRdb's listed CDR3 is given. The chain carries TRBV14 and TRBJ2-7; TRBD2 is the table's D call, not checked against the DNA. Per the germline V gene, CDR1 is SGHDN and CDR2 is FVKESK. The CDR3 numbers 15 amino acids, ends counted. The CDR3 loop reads CASSQDPREVPHGTL.

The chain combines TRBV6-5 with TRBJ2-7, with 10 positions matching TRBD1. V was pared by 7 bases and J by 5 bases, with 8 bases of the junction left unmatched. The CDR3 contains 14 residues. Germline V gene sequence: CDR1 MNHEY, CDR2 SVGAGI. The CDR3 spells CASTRIGQGDEQYF. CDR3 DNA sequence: TGTGCCAGCACCAGAATTGGACAGGGGGACGAGCAGTACTTC.

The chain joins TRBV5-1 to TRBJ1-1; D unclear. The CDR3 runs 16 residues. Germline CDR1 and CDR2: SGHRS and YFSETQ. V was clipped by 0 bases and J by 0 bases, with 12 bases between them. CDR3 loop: CASSLASHQMNTEAFF. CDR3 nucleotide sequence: TGCGCCAGCAGCTTGGCCTCCCACCAGATGAACACTGAAGCTTTCTTT.

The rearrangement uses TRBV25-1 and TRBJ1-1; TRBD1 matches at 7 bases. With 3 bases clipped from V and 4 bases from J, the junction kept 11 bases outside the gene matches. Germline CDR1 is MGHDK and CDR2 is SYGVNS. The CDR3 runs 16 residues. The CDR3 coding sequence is TGTGCCAGCAGTGACTTGGGACAGCTTTCTGGCACTGAAGCTTTCTTT. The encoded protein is CASSDLGQLSGTEAFF.

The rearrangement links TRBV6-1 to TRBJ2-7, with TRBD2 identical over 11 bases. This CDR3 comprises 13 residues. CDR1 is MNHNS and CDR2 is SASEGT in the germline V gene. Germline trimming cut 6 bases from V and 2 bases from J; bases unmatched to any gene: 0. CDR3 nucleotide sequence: TGTGCCAGCAGGACTAGCGGGACCTACGAGCAGTACTTC. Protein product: CASRTSGTYEQYF.

This chain's CDR3 is CASSWGSDRGLDTQYF. In DNA form, the CDR3 reads TGCGCCAGCAGCTGGGGATCGGACAGGGGGCTAGATACGCAGTATTTT. The chain has TRBV5-1 and TRBJ2-3, with TRBD1 identical over 11 bases. Trimming cost V 3 bases and J 5 bases; bases outside gene matches: 8. Germline values: CDR1 SGHRS, CDR2 YFSETQ. The CDR3 covers 16 residues. Complete variable domain (other parts from reference TRBV5-1 and TRBJ2-3): KAGVTQTPRYLIKTRGQQVTLSCSPISGHRSVSWYQQTPGQGLQFLFEYFSETQRNKGNFPGRFSGRQFSNSRSEMNVSTLELGDSALYLCASSWGSDRGLDTQYFGPGTRLTVL.

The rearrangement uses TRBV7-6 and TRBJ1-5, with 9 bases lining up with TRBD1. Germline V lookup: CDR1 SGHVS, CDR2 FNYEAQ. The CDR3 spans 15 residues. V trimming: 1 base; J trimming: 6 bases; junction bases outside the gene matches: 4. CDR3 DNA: TGTGCCAGCAGCTTAGGGACAGGGGCCGGTCAGCCCCAGCATTTT. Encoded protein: CASSLGTGAGQPQHF.

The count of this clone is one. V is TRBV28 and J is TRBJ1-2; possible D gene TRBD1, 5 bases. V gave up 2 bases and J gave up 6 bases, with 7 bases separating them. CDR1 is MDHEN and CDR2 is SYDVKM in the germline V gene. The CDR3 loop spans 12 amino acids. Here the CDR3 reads CASSLTGDGYTF. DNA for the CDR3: TGTGCCAGCAGTTTAACAGGAGATGGCTACACCTTC.

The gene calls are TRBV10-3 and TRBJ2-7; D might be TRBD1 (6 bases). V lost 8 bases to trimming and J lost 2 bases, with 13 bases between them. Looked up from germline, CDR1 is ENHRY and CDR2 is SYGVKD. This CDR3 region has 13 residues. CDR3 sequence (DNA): TGTGCCATCGGCAGGGGCTATGCCTACGAGCAGTACTTC. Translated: CAIGRGYAYEQYF.

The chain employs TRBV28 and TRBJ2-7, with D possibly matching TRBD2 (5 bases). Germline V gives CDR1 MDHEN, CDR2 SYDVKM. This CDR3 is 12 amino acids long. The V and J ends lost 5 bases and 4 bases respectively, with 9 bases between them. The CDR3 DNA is TGTGCCAGCAGTCCTCTAGCTTACGAGCAGTACTTC. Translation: CASSPLAYEQYF.